This is a list of T cell receptor beta chains from one sample in a study of blood T cells in healthy people across ages. TCRdb reprocessed the 5' RACE reads via MiXCR and lists one record per CDR3 protein. The table records roughly 640,000 distinct CDR3 sequences, about 28% of them present only once. The sequenced sample consisted of blood. The origin of the receptors is a woman over 75 in good health. The CDR3 runs from the conserved cysteine through the conserved F or W. A D gene is named only where the DNA matches it firmly. Size tells how often a clone was seen (once, few, many) or the class of an expanded clone, and some rows leave it out.

v_gene	abundance	j_gene	d_gene	CDR3aa	CDR3nt
TRBV6-1	many	TRBJ2-7	-	CASSHRESYEQYF	TGTGCCAGCAGTCACAGGGAATCCTACGAGCAGTACTTC
TRBV6-1	many	TRBJ2-1	TRBD1	CASTRGQGASSSYNEQFF	TGTGCCAGCACCCGGGGACAGGGGGCCTCCAGCTCCTACAATGAGCAGTTCTTC
TRBV3-1	many	TRBJ2-5	-	CASSQTTRTETQYF	TGTGCCAGCAGCCAAACAACTAGGACAGAGACCCAGTACTTC
TRBV7-9	once	TRBJ2-1	-	CASSPTERTPYNEQFF	TGTGCCAGCAGCCCAACGGAACGGACTCCTTACAATGAGCAGTTCTTC
TRBV6-1	-	TRBJ2-3	-	CASSENSGSTDTQYF	TGTGCCAGCAGTGAAAACTCCGGGAGCACAGATACGCAGTATTTT
TRBV27	-	TRBJ2-7	TRBD2	CASSLSIAGTSYNEQYF	TGTGCCAGCAGTTTATCTATAGCGGGGACTTCTTACAATGAGCAGTACTTC
TRBV20-1	-	TRBJ1-1	-	CSAFTEYEGEAFF	TGCAGTGCTTTTACAGAGTACGAAGGTGAAGCTTTCTTT
TRBV29-1	many	TRBJ2-7	TRBD1	CSVSSGTGSEQYF	TGCAGCGTTTCATCCGGGACAGGGTCCGAGCAGTACTTC
TRBV28	many	TRBJ2-5	TRBD2	CASRSGGAEETQYF	TGTGCCAGCAGAAGCGGGGGGGCCGAGGAGACCCAGTACTTC
TRBV30	-	TRBJ2-1	-	CAWRQGTGNEQFF	TGTGCCTGGAGACAGGGTACTGGCAATGAGCAGTTCTTC
TRBV5-1	many	TRBJ1-6	TRBD1	CASSFGTQGGSPLHF	TGCGCCAGCAGCTTTGGAACACAGGGGGGTTCACCCCTCCACTTT
TRBV9	-	TRBJ2-7	-	CASSVRRDPYEQYF	TGTGCCAGCAGCGTGAGGAGAGACCCCTACGAGCAGTACTTC
TRBV20-1	many	TRBJ1-2	TRBD1	CSAPRDRVIGYTF	TGCAGTGCTCCCCGGGACAGGGTGATCGGCTACACCTTC
TRBV18	few	TRBJ1-1	-	CASSPTGRANTEAFF	TGTGCCAGCTCACCTACAGGGCGCGCGAACACTGAAGCTTTCTTT
TRBV29-1	-	TRBJ2-3	TRBD2	CSALGRGGTLDTQYF	TGCAGCGCCCTCGGGCGGGGGGGCACCTTAGATACGCAGTATTTT
TRBV13	-	TRBJ1-2	-	CASSSPGHRGFGGYTF	TGTGCCAGCAGCTCCCCGGGACATCGGGGGTTCGGGGGCTACACCTTC
TRBV20-1	-	TRBJ2-3	TRBD2	CSAQASGRFVDTQYF	TGCAGTGCTCAGGCTAGCGGGCGGTTTGTGGATACGCAGTATTTT
TRBV2	-	TRBJ2-2	-	CASSEIGELFF	TGTGCCAGCAGTGAAATCGGGGAGCTGTTTTTT
TRBV6-1	-	TRBJ1-4	-	CASRPGGGWGEKLFF	TGTGCCAGCAGACCGGGAGGGGGGTGGGGTGAAAAACTGTTTTTT
TRBV7-8	many	TRBJ1-4	TRBD1	CASSLTGTANEKLFF	TGTGCCAGCAGCTTAACCGGGACAGCTAATGAAAAACTGTTTTTT